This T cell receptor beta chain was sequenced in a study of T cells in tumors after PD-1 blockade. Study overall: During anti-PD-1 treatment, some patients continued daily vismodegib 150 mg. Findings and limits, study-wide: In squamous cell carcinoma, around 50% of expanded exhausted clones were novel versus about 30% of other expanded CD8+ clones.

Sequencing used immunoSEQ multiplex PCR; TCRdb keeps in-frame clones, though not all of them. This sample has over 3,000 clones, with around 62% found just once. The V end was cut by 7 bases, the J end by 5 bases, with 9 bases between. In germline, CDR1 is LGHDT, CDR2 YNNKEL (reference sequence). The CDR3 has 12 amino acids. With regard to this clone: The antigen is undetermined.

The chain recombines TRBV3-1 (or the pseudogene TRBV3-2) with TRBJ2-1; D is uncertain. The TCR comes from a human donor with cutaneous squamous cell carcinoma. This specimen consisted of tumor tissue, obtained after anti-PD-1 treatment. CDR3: CASIHSDNEQFF. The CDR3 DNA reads TGTGCCAGCATCCATTCCGACAATGAGCAGTTCTTC.